This record looks at one T cell receptor beta chain sequence and its context. The authors' processing: Counts of nucleated cells, estimated from reference gene primer amplification, were obtained. Here immunoSEQ multiplex PCR was the method, and the copy in TCRdb shows in-frame clones only, minus some. The DNA was the basis for D and trimming; V, J and clone size are from that table. The sample carries about 150,000 clones, about 80% recorded once. The entry originates in a study of blood T cell repertoires in COVID-19. The TCR was taken from a woman aged 45-65 years who had recovered from COVID-19. Sample: PBMCs or T cells enriched from blood (not recorded which).

The CDR3 here is CASSPGGWSTDTQYF. The CDR3 DNA sequence: TGTGCCAGCAGCCCGGGGGGATGGAGCACAGATACGCAGTATTTT. The chain is built from TRBV19 and TRBJ2-3; 7 bases align to TRBD2. The CDR3 length is 15 residues. CDR1 is LNHDA, CDR2 SQIVND, per germline (reference sequence). With 9 bases clipped from V and 0 bases from J, the junction kept 9 bases outside the gene matches.